This T cell receptor (beta chain) appears in the sequencing data of a study of beta chain features in type 1 diabetes. Expressed TCRB transcripts were sequenced because the entire RNA isolate underwent reverse transcription. Profiling relied on immunoSEQ multiplex PCR, and the TCRdb table lists in-frame clones only, not all of them. The table has around 150,000 clones, 6.5% to 8.5% seen once. The V end was cut by 7 bases, the J end by 0 bases, with 9 bases between. The CDR3 length is 13 residues. The germline gives CDR1 SGHTA, CDR2 FQGNSA. The sample taken for sequencing was central memory CD4+ T cells from blood. This rearrangement joins TRBV7-2 to TRBJ1-2, with D uncertain. The TCR originated in a woman aged 30 to 39 in good health. The CDR3 spells CASTPDSNYGYTF. In DNA form, the CDR3 reads TGTGCCAGCACCCCAGACTCTAACTATGGCTACACCTTC. Combining the CDR3 with reference TRBV7-2 and TRBJ1-2 gives the whole variable domain GAGVSQSPSNKVTEKGKDVELRCDPISGHTALYWYRQSLGQGLEFLIYFQGNSAPDKSGLPSDRFSAERTGGSVSTLTIQRTQQEDSAVYLCASTPDSNYGYTFGSGTRLTVV.